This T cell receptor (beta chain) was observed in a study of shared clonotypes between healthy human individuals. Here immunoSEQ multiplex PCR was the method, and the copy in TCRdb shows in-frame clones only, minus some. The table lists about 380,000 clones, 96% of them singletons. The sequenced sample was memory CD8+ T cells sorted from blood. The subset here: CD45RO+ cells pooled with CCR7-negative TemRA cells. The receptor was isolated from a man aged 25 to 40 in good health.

CDR3 in amino acids: CASSPTGGDEQYF. DNA of the CDR3: TGTGCCAGCAGTCCAACTGGGGGGGACGAGCAGTACTTC. The rearrangement uses TRBV27 and TRBJ2-7, with 7 bases matching TRBD2. The CDR3 contains 13 residues. The J segment lost 5 bases and the V segment lost 5 bases, leaving 6 bases of the junction unmatched. Germline values: CDR1 MNHEY, CDR2 SMNVEV (reference sequence).